This T cell receptor beta chain was retrieved from a study of blood T cell repertoires in COVID-19. V was clipped by 4 bases and J by 7 bases; unmatched bases: 5. Germline loops: CDR1 SGHKS, CDR2 YYEKEE (reference sequence). The CDR3 totals 14 residues. Here immunoSEQ multiplex PCR was the method, and the copy in TCRdb shows in-frame clones only, minus some. This table holds roughly 140,000 clones, 85% found once. The rearrangement links TRBV5-5 to TRBJ1-6, with TRBD1 matching over 7 bases. This clonotype was obtained from a woman aged 35 to 49 with active or convalescent COVID-19. Sample: peripheral blood. The chain's CDR3 is CASSVGTANSPLHF. The CDR3 DNA follows: TGTGCCAGCAGCGTCGGGACAGCGAATTCACCCCTCCACTTT.